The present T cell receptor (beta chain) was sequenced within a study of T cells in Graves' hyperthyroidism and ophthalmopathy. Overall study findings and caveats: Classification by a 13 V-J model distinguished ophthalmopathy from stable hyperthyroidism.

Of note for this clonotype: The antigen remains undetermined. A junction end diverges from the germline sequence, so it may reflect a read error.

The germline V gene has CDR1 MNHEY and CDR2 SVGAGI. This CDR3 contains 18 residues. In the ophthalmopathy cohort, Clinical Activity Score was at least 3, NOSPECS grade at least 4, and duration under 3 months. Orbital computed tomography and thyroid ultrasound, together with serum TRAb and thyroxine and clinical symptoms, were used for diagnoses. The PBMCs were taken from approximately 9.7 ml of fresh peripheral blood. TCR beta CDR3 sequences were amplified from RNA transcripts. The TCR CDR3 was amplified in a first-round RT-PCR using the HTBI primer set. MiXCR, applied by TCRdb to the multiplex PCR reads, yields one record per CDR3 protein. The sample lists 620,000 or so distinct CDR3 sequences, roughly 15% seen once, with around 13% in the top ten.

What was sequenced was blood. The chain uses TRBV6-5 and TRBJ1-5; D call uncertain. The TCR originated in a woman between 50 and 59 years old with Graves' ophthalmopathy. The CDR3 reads CASSFLSKSGKSSQPQHF. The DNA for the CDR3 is TGTGCCAGCAGTTTCCTAAGTAAGTCGGGGAAAAGCAGTCAGCCCCAGCATTTT.